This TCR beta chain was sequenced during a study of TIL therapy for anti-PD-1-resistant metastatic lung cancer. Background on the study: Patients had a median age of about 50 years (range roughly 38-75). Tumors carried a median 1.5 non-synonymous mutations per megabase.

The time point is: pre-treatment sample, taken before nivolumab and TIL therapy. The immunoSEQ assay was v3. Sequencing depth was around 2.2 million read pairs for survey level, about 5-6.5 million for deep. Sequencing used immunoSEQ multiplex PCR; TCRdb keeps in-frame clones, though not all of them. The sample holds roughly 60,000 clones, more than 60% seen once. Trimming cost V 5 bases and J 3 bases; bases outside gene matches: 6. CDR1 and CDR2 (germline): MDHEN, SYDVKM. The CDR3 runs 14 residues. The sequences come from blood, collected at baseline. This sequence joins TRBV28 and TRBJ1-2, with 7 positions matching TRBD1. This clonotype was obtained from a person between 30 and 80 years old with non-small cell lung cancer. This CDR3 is CASSPGQAYYGYTF. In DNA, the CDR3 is TGTGCCAGCAGTCCCGGACAGGCTTACTATGGCTACACCTTC.